This record covers a single T cell receptor beta chain. The target antigen is unknown. The data stem from a study of T cells in Graves' hyperthyroidism and ophthalmopathy. Study observations and caveats: Separating ophthalmopathy from stable hyperthyroidism was achieved by a 13 V-J model.

V lost 5 bases and J lost 5; bases outside the gene matches: 13. The CDR3 is 16 amino acids. CDR1 and CDR2 from the germline V gene are SGHVS and FQNEAQ. Template material for amplifying TCR beta CDR3 regions consisted of RNA transcripts. The HTBI primer set was used in a first-round RT-PCR of the TCR CDR3. TCRdb analysed the multiplex PCR reads with MiXCR anew, one entry per CDR3 protein. Among about 680,000 distinct CDR3 sequences listed, about 35% were seen once. The receptor was isolated from a middle-aged woman with Graves' hyperthyroidism. V is TRBV7-8 and J is TRBJ2-5; 8 bases align to TRBD2. Sequencing was done on a sample of blood. The CDR3, as DNA: TGTGCCAGCAGCCCGACCCCGGGGGGGGGGACGGAGACCCAGTACTTC. Its protein product is CASSPTPGGGTETQYF.